The T cell receptor (beta chain) described here comes from a study of T-cell memory formation after mild COVID-19. This clonotype was counted between two and nine times. A single record per CDR3 protein comes from TCRdb applying MiXCR to the 5' RACE reads. The sample has 350,000 to 400,000 distinct CDR3 sequences; roughly 21% are singletons. Deletions cut 2 bases from V and 0 bases from J, with 4 bases between. This CDR3 spans 13 amino acids. Germline CDR1 and CDR2: MNHEY and SVGEGT. Specimen: PBMCs or a T cell subset sorted from them (not recorded which). This sequence was found in an adult woman who had mild COVID-19 (a few samples of this study predate the infection). Cell type and time point are not known. The V call is TRBV6-2 or TRBV6-3, the J call TRBJ1-1; D is undetermined. The CDR3 spells CASSYDVNTEAFF. The CDR3 coding sequence is TGTGCCAGCAGTTACGATGTGAACACTGAAGCTTTCTTT.